A selection of T cell receptor beta chains follows, all from one sample in a study of T-cell reconstitution after alpha-beta-depleted transplantation in children. One entry per CDR3 protein, called by TCRdb with MiXCR from the PCR reads. Of a few hundred thousand distinct CDR3 sequences in the sample, over 25% were seen once. The specimen was PBMCs, collected before TCRalphabeta/CD19-depleted stem cell transplant. The receptors derive from a boy in the first two years of life with Wiskott-Aldrich syndrome, due to receive a stem cell transplant. The conserved cysteine and the conserved F or W are not part of the CDR3 here. Each record gives: V gene, CDR3 length, CDR3 protein.

v_gene: TRBV4-1
len: 13
CDR3aa: ASSQDYPDGNTIY

v_gene: TRBV6-5
len: 15
CDR3aa: ASSWWRGLSGANVLT

v_gene: TRBV24-1
len: 11
CDR3aa: ATSVGGDQPQH

v_gene: TRBV29-1
len: 12
CDR3aa: SVNKAGITGELF

v_gene: TRBV13
len: 12
CDR3aa: ASSLRGAAREQY

v_gene: TRBV20-1
len: 11
CDR3aa: SASVPWDTEAF

v_gene: TRBV7-9
len: 15
CDR3aa: ASSFGQGLGMQETQY

v_gene: TRBV28
len: 18
CDR3aa: ASSFPARVVGQGGTYEQY

v_gene: TRBV5-1
len: 11
CDR3aa: ASSLAWSTEAF

v_gene: TRBV30
len: 12
CDR3aa: AWSVTSIGQPQH

v_gene: TRBV4-1
len: 16
CDR3aa: ASSQNAGGRANTGELF

v_gene: TRBV5-1
len: 11
CDR3aa: ASRLAGVDEQF

v_gene: TRBV5-1
len: 14
CDR3aa: ASSRDSTGTSYEQY

v_gene: TRBV12-3/TRBV12-4
len: 14
CDR3aa: ASRPRGRANTGELF

v_gene: TRBV20-1
len: 10
CDR3aa: SASSGDETQY

v_gene: TRBV20-1
len: 10
CDR3aa: SANGRPETQY

v_gene: TRBV7-2
len: 14
CDR3aa: ASSPITSGRVGELF

v_gene: TRBV12-3/TRBV12-4
len: 14
CDR3aa: ASSLEGELAKNIQY

v_gene: TRBV6-1
len: 12
CDR3aa: ATLAGSSYNEQF

v_gene: TRBV12-3/TRBV12-4
len: 14
CDR3aa: ASSLGGPISYNEQF

v_gene: TRBV24-1
len: 15
CDR3aa: ATSDPGTGIGSDTQY

v_gene: TRBV5-1
len: 12
CDR3aa: ASSLVGDPYEQY

v_gene: TRBV5-6
len: 11
CDR3aa: ASSRPPITEAF

v_gene: TRBV12-3/TRBV12-4
len: 13
CDR3aa: ASTARGFPTGELF

v_gene: TRBV5-6
len: 13
CDR3aa: ASNIRDRYHNEQF

v_gene: TRBV5-1
len: 14
CDR3aa: ASSLDSVTLGDTQY

v_gene: TRBV2
len: 12
CDR3aa: ASSVSGGSYGYT

v_gene: TRBV10-3
len: 12
CDR3aa: AISGGDIQETQY

v_gene: TRBV6-5
len: 13
CDR3aa: ASSFGTGGRQPQH

v_gene: TRBV9
len: 12
CDR3aa: ASSVVQVEDTQY

v_gene: TRBV20-1
len: 12
CDR3aa: SATSGSYYNEQF

v_gene: TRBV5-1
len: 12
CDR3aa: ASRSGLGSYEQY

v_gene: TRBV29-1
len: 11
CDR3aa: SVEDTGYGELF

v_gene: TRBV11-3
len: 12
CDR3aa: ASSSPPWATEAF

v_gene: TRBV10-3
len: 13
CDR3aa: AISDVDRASYGYT

v_gene: TRBV6-6
len: 10
CDR3aa: ASSTRFNEQF

v_gene: TRBV10-3
len: 15
CDR3aa: AISESISGRALYEQY

v_gene: TRBV29-1
len: 12
CDR3aa: SVDITSSTDTQY

v_gene: TRBV5-1
len: 12
CDR3aa: ASSSEGPNTEAF

v_gene: TRBV10-3
len: 9
CDR3aa: AISNFYEQY

v_gene: TRBV20-1
len: 14
CDR3aa: SARDRGSGIYNEQF

v_gene: TRBV27
len: 13
CDR3aa: ASSAPLAAKYEQY

v_gene: TRBV12-3/TRBV12-4
len: 10
CDR3aa: ASSNAKNIQY

v_gene: TRBV20-1
len: 12
CDR3aa: SAGGQKVDGAQY

v_gene: TRBV12-3/TRBV12-4
len: 13
CDR3aa: ASTQTGVSKDTQY

v_gene: TRBV29-1
len: 9
CDR3aa: SGGGNTEAF

v_gene: TRBV7-2
len: 12
CDR3aa: ASSLVSRADTQY

v_gene: TRBV27
len: 16
CDR3aa: ASSGWAGRAPMNTEAF

v_gene: TRBV7-9
len: 12
CDR3aa: ASSLGGDSYEQY

v_gene: TRBV12-3/TRBV12-4
len: 14
CDR3aa: ASSRQLAGGLYEQY